The 8 T cell receptor beta chains below come from one sample, sequenced in a study of cytomegalovirus exposure and HLA in healthy donors. Researchers ran the PCR with 60 Vbeta and 13 Jbeta primers. The table came from immunoSEQ multiplex PCR; TCRdb's copy has only in-frame clones and leaves some out. Of about 300,000 clones listed, 86% were seen once; the top ten hold 4%. Sequencing used PBMCs. The receptor set was obtained from a man between 40 and 49 years old in good health and CMV-seropositive.

The rearrangement uses TRBV5-1 and TRBJ2-5; D not resolved. Looked up from germline, CDR1 is SGHRS and CDR2 is YFSETQ. The ends were cut back, 4 bases at V and 5 bases at J, with 18 bases in the middle. CDR3 length equals 15 residues. CDR3 loop: CASSGWSGSEETQYF. CDR3 nucleotide sequence: TGCGCCAGCAGCGGATGGTCAGGAAGTGAGGAGACCCAGTACTTC.

About this clone itself: This specimen includes other DNA sequences encoding the same CDR3. The chain joins TRBV5-6 to TRBJ1-2, with D perhaps TRBD1 (5 bases). Trimming stripped 8 bases from V and 5 bases from J, with 25 bases between. The CDR3 loop spans 16 amino acids. CDR1 and CDR2 from the germline V gene are SGHDT and YYEEEE. The CDR3 nucleotides read TGTGCCAGTAGCGCTTTAAGTTTAGGACACGAATATGGCTACACCTTC. Its translation: CASSALSLGHEYGYTF.

This chain joins TRBV18 and TRBJ2-1; D possibly corresponds to TRBD1 (6 bases). The CDR3 extends over 14 amino acids. In germline, CDR1 is KGHSH, CDR2 LQKENI. V was clipped by 4 bases and J by 7 bases, with 14 bases between them. The CDR3 bases are TGTGCCAGCTCACTCCAGACAGGTCCTAATGAGCAGTTCTTC. Its protein is CASSLQTGPNEQFF.

The rearrangement joins TRBV7-2 to TRBJ1-1, with D maybe TRBD1 (6 bases). CDR1 is SGHTA, CDR2 FQGNSA, per germline. V lost 3 bases to trimming and J lost 6 bases, with 11 bases between them. CDR3 length: 13 amino acids. DNA of the CDR3: TGTGCCAGCAGCTTGGAGGGGGGGCCTGAAGCTTTCTTT. Amino acid sequence: CASSLEGGPEAFF.

This clone was detected only once. The chain couples TRBV7-2 to TRBJ1-1; maybe TRBD1 (6 bases). This CDR3 comprises 11 residues. The V and J ends lost 3 bases and 12 bases respectively, with 11 bases between them. Germline values: CDR1 SGHTA, CDR2 FQGNSA. For the CDR3, the DNA is TGTGCCAGCAGCTTGAGACAGGCACCTTTCTTT. As protein: CASSLRQAPFF.

The genes are TRBV7-2 and TRBJ2-5, with TRBD2 matching over 12 bases. Germline CDR1 and CDR2: SGHTA and FQGNSA. Trimming at V came to 6 bases and at J to 2 bases, leaving 13 bases not matched to a gene. This CDR3 has 18 residues. The CDR3 sequence: CASRGLAGAIRQQETQYF. DNA of the CDR3: TGTGCCAGCAGGGGACTAGCGGGTGCGATCCGACAACAAGAGACCCAGTACTTC.

The J gene is TRBJ1-3, the V gene TRBV5-1, with D perhaps matching TRBD1 (5 bases). CDR1 and CDR2 from the germline V gene are SGHRS and YFSETQ. The CDR3 runs 15 residues. The V and J ends lost 5 bases and 1 base respectively, with 13 bases between them. The CDR3 loop is CASSHSGESGNTIYF. For the CDR3, the DNA is TGCGCCAGCAGTCATTCGGGGGAATCTGGAAACACCATATATTTT.

The chain joins TRBV6-1 to TRBJ1-1; TRBD1 matches 10 bases. V lost 7 bases and J lost 5; bases outside the gene matches: 7. This CDR3 comprises 14 residues. Germline V gene data show CDR1 as MNHNS and CDR2 as SASEGT. The CDR3 DNA reads as TGTGCCAGCACCAAGGACAGGGGGGGGACTGAAGCTTTCTTT. Amino acids: CASTKDRGGTEAFF.